These T cell receptor beta chains were read from a single sample in a study of T cell repertoires in cytomegalovirus infection. MiXCR, applied by TCRdb to the reads, yields one record per CDR3 protein. The repertoire consists of some 270,000 distinct CDR3 sequences, with over 15% occurring once and the leading ten covering approximately 44%. Sequencing used CD8+ T cells from PBMCs. Receptors were obtained from a human donor in good health (CMV status not recorded). Some clones in this sample may be carry-over from other donors' samples. CDR3s include the opening cysteine and the closing phenylalanine or tryptophan. The order of the fields is J gene, D gene, clone size, V gene, CDR3 protein, CDR3 DNA. The D gene is left open where the match is weak. Expanded clones are given a class, and other clones once, few, many or no size at all.

j_call: TRBJ2-2
d_call: -
clone_size: many
v_call: TRBV6-2/TRBV6-3
cdr3_aa: CASSYSWGSGELFF
cdr3_nt: TGTGCCAGCAGTTACTCATGGGGGTCCGGGGAGCTGTTTTTT

j_call: TRBJ1-2
d_call: -
clone_size: few
v_call: TRBV20-1
cdr3_aa: CSAIDRTIGGYTF
cdr3_nt: TGCAGTGCTATTGACAGAACAATAGGTGGCTACACCTTC

j_call: TRBJ2-5
d_call: -
clone_size: -
v_call: TRBV7-6
cdr3_aa: CASSTQGIQETQYF
cdr3_nt: TGTGCCAGCAGCACCCAGGGTATCCAAGAGACCCAGTACTTC

j_call: TRBJ2-7
d_call: -
clone_size: -
v_call: TRBV7-9
cdr3_aa: CASSDGGIRSYEQYF
cdr3_nt: TGTGCCAGCAGCGACGGGGGCATACGCTCCTACGAGCAGTACTTC

j_call: TRBJ1-1
d_call: -
clone_size: -
v_call: TRBV6-5
cdr3_aa: CASSYSREANTEAFF
cdr3_nt: TGTGCCAGCAGTTACTCGCGTGAAGCGAACACTGAAGCTTTCTTT

j_call: TRBJ1-1
d_call: -
clone_size: many
v_call: TRBV6-2/TRBV6-3
cdr3_aa: CASNGQKNTEAFF
cdr3_nt: TGTGCCAGCAATGGACAGAAGAACACTGAAGCTTTCTTT

j_call: TRBJ2-2
d_call: -
clone_size: few
v_call: TRBV15
cdr3_aa: CATSRDRGVAGELFF
cdr3_nt: TGTGCCACCAGCAGAGATCGCGGGGTCGCCGGGGAGCTGTTTTTT

j_call: TRBJ2-1
d_call: -
clone_size: few
v_call: TRBV6-5
cdr3_aa: CASSYSAVSGSSYNEQFF
cdr3_nt: TGTGCCAGCAGTTACTCGGCCGTCTCAGGGAGCTCCTACAATGAGCAGTTCTTC

j_call: TRBJ2-7
d_call: -
clone_size: many
v_call: TRBV7-6
cdr3_aa: CASSRRQIPYEQYF
cdr3_nt: TGTGCCAGCAGCCGCAGACAGATACCCTACGAGCAGTACTTC

j_call: TRBJ2-5
d_call: -
clone_size: -
v_call: TRBV29-1
cdr3_aa: CSVSPSGETQYF
cdr3_nt: TGCAGCGTTAGCCCATCTGGGGAGACCCAGTACTTC

j_call: TRBJ2-3
d_call: -
clone_size: many
v_call: TRBV28
cdr3_aa: CAATGEAADTQYF
cdr3_nt: TGTGCCGCAACCGGGGAGGCGGCAGATACGCAGTATTTT

j_call: TRBJ2-5
d_call: -
clone_size: few
v_call: TRBV10-2
cdr3_aa: CASSEKVAEWETQYF
cdr3_nt: TGCGCCAGCAGTGAGAAAGTAGCGGAATGGGAGACCCAGTACTTC

j_call: TRBJ2-7
d_call: -
clone_size: -
v_call: TRBV28
cdr3_aa: CASSWQASYEQYF
cdr3_nt: TGTGCCAGCAGTTGGCAGGCCTCCTACGAGCAGTACTTC

j_call: TRBJ2-1
d_call: -
clone_size: many
v_call: TRBV7-2
cdr3_aa: CASSPYYRPSAYNEQFF
cdr3_nt: TGTGCCAGCAGCCCCTACTACAGGCCCAGCGCCTACAATGAGCAGTTCTTC

j_call: TRBJ2-7
d_call: TRBD2
clone_size: few
v_call: TRBV5-1
cdr3_aa: CASSWNSGTYEQYF
cdr3_nt: TGCGCCAGCAGCTGGAACAGCGGGACCTACGAGCAGTACTTC

j_call: TRBJ2-3
d_call: -
clone_size: many
v_call: TRBV15
cdr3_aa: CATSRDRTRAASTDTQYF
cdr3_nt: TGTGCCACCAGCAGAGATAGAACTAGAGCAGCTAGCACAGATACGCAGTATTTT

j_call: TRBJ2-1
d_call: -
clone_size: -
v_call: TRBV27
cdr3_aa: CASRTGLSYNEQFF
cdr3_nt: TGTGCCAGCAGAACAGGACTTTCCTACAATGAGCAGTTCTTC

j_call: TRBJ2-1
d_call: -
clone_size: few
v_call: TRBV4-2
cdr3_aa: CASSQDGLNNEQFF
cdr3_nt: TGTGCCAGCAGCCAAGATGGACTAAACAATGAGCAGTTCTTC

j_call: TRBJ2-1
d_call: -
clone_size: few
v_call: TRBV6-1
cdr3_aa: CASGDDEQFF
cdr3_nt: TGTGCCAGCGGGGACGATGAGCAGTTCTTC

j_call: TRBJ2-1
d_call: TRBD1
clone_size: many
v_call: TRBV7-3
cdr3_aa: CASSSAGTGNEQFF
cdr3_nt: TGTGCCAGCAGCTCAGCCGGGACAGGGAATGAGCAGTTCTTC

j_call: TRBJ2-3
d_call: -
clone_size: -
v_call: TRBV7-2
cdr3_aa: CASSPVGTQYF
cdr3_nt: TGTGCCAGCAGCCCAGTGGGTACGCAGTATTTT

j_call: TRBJ1-3
d_call: TRBD1
clone_size: -
v_call: TRBV7-6
cdr3_aa: CASSGTGGSGNTIYF
cdr3_nt: TGTGCCAGCAGCGGCACAGGGGGATCTGGAAACACCATATATTTT

j_call: TRBJ2-7
d_call: TRBD1
clone_size: many
v_call: TRBV12-3/TRBV12-4
cdr3_aa: CASSTSGGWGEQYF
cdr3_nt: TGTGCCAGCAGTACGTCAGGGGGCTGGGGGGAGCAGTACTTC

j_call: TRBJ2-7
d_call: -
clone_size: few
v_call: TRBV25-1
cdr3_aa: CASTWIDEQYF
cdr3_nt: TGTGCCAGCACGTGGATTGACGAGCAGTACTTC

j_call: TRBJ2-5
d_call: -
clone_size: few
v_call: TRBV2
cdr3_aa: CASSGRGIQETQYF
cdr3_nt: TGTGCCAGCAGTGGTAGGGGCATTCAAGAGACCCAGTACTTC

j_call: TRBJ2-1
d_call: -
clone_size: many
v_call: TRBV7-2
cdr3_aa: CASSLAQRGRQFF
cdr3_nt: TGTGCCAGCAGCTTAGCACAAAGGGGTCGGCAGTTCTTC

j_call: TRBJ2-7
d_call: -
clone_size: few
v_call: TRBV28
cdr3_aa: CASSFLRTGYYEQYF
cdr3_nt: TGTGCCAGCAGTTTCCTAAGAACAGGGTACTACGAGCAGTACTTC

j_call: TRBJ2-1
d_call: -
clone_size: many
v_call: TRBV7-9
cdr3_aa: CASSLVGEMQFF
cdr3_nt: TGTGCCAGCAGCTTAGTCGGGGAGATGCAGTTCTTC

j_call: TRBJ1-2
d_call: -
clone_size: many
v_call: TRBV12-3/TRBV12-4
cdr3_aa: CASSEDLYYGYTF
cdr3_nt: TGTGCCAGCAGTGAGGACCTCTACTATGGCTACACCTTC

j_call: TRBJ1-5
d_call: TRBD1
clone_size: -
v_call: TRBV6-6
cdr3_aa: CASSWDSSQPQHF
cdr3_nt: TGTGCCAGCAGTTGGGACAGCAGCCAGCCCCAGCATTTT

j_call: TRBJ2-3
d_call: TRBD1
clone_size: -
v_call: TRBV20-1
cdr3_aa: CSARPGTGGATDTQYF
cdr3_nt: TGCAGTGCTCGTCCCGGGACAGGGGGCGCGACAGATACGCAGTATTTT